This T cell receptor beta chain was retrieved from a study of CD8+ T cells in alopecia areata (dated by TCRdb to 2016 to 2019). Concerning the study at large: Treated patients were enrolled in an open-label pilot trial of oral tofacitinib at 5 to 10 mg twice daily for moderate-to-severe alopecia areata. Tofacitinib was given for 6 to 18 months, followed by 6 months of follow-up off drug to assess delayed response and recurrence. Disease severity in treated patients was measured with the SALT score, which quantifies the percentage of affected scalp surface area. High-throughput TCRbeta sequencing was used to examine T cell clonal expansion in alopecia areata in both the C3H/HeJ mouse model and human patients. Scalp tissue and sorted CD4+ and CD8+ peripheral blood T cells from patchy and totalis/universalis alopecia areata patients and from healthy controls were covered by human TCRbeta sequencing. Biopsies were taken from tofacitinib-treated patients at baseline and at 4 and 24 weeks of treatment, and a later scalp biopsy was taken in several of the tofacitinib-treated patients. Clonality in the scalp was compared among normal scalp (n=4), patchy alopecia areata scalp (n=8), and alopecia totalis/universalis scalp (n=8). RNA was obtained with the PAXgene miRNA kit for fixed scalp, the miRNeasy kit for PBMCs, and the RNeasy kit for mouse skin. TCRbeta CDR3 regions were amplified by immunoSEQ multiplex PCR using 35 Vbeta forward and 13 Jbeta reverse primers. Here is what the overall study found, with its caveats: Tofacitinib significantly lowered scalp clonality and the number of expanded CD8+ clones among the top 100 scalp clones. Compared with normal scalp, lesional scalp had higher clonality and more expanded CD8+ clones, particularly in alopecia totalis/universalis, a pattern that suggests antigenic drive. Unlike mouse skin, which is dominated by gammadelta T cells, normal human skin has resident alphabeta T cells that are also sequenced, and this complicates analysis of the scalp TCR repertoire. Because the treated cohort was small and had only one nonresponder, larger studies are needed to examine links between baseline CD8+ expansion and response. Compared with mice, TCR sequences shared between patients were less clear, possibly partly because of HLA diversity across the patient population. Many expanded lesional clones were found to persist in scalp and blood during tofacitinib treatment, and relapse after treatment cessation may be partly explained by this persistence.

In the germline V gene, CDR1 corresponds to SGHRS and CDR2 to YFSETQ. The CDR3 holds 14 amino acids from the cysteine to the phenylalanine. Of the read, only the CDR3 DNA is kept; its 42 bases are in frame from base 1. V drops 0 bases and J drops 10 bases, leaving 14 bases in between. Reading the label with the study, this specimen's time point is: 20 to 30 weeks on oral tofacitinib. The treatment or condition label, as the study defines it: oral pan-JAK inhibitor, 5-10 mg twice daily. Peripheral blood and lesional scalp punch biopsies were obtained from patients with alopecia areata. PBMCs were isolated by density centrifugation and stained for CD3, CD4 and CD8, after which CD4+ and CD8+ T cells were sorted on a FACSAria. This clone was counted a single time. This clone's antigen is unknown. The input lacks base qualities; no much larger clone sits a single base away. To prepare the library, the immunoSEQ multiplex PCR assay was applied. RNA was extracted from all samples and reverse transcribed into cDNA as template for TCR sequencing. First-strand cDNA was synthesized with SuperScript III using a 2:1 mix of oligo-dT and random hexamers. A synthetic immune receptor repertoire was used to assess amplification bias, and residual bias was removed computationally. The authors' analysis ran thus. Raw reads were preprocessed for error removal, and CDR3 was defined according to IMGT conventions as running from the conserved cysteine to phenylalanine. To get clonality, Shannon entropy was normalized by log2 of the number of productive unique TCRs and the result was subtracted from 1. Whether scalp clones were CD4 or CD8 was inferred by matching scalp TCRbeta sequences against CD4 and CD8 repertoires sorted from blood. TCRdb stores this immuneACCESS table with in-frame sequences only. Part of the clones is absent; in the studies checked, under half of the shortfall reflects unresolved V genes, and no reason is known for the rest. Clone size and the V and J calls come from that table; the DNA yielded D and trimming. The sample table contains some 190,000 clones; only one count was recorded for approximately 61% of them. The ten top clones hold just over 1% of the sample.

The receptor chain draws on TRBV5-1 and TRBJ2-1; matching of 5 bases hints at TRBD2 as the D gene. The specimen was CD4+ T cells sorted from blood, collected at week 24, from a patient treated with tofacitinib. The receptor comes from a human donor with alopecia areata. The CDR3: CASSLEGVTKEQFF. Here is the DNA: TGCGCCAGCAGCTTGGAGGGAGTCACGAAAGAGCAGTTCTTC.